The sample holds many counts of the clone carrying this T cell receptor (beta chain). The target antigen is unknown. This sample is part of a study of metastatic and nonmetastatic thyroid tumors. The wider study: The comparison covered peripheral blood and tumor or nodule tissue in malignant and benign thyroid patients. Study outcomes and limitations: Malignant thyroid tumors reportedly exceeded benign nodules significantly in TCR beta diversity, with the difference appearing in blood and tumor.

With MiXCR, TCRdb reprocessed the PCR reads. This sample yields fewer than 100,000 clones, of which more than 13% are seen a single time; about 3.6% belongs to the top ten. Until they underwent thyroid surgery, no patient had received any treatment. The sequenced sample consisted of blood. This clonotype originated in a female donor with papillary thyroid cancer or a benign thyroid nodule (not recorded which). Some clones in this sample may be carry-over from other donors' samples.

The CDR3 nucleotides are TGTGCCAGCAGCGTAGCCGGGACAGGGGTGGGTGGCTACACCTTC. It codes for CASSVAGTGVGGYTF. This chain links TRBV9 with TRBJ1-2, with 10 bases fitting TRBD1. This CDR3 spans 15 amino acids. The V gene's germline CDR1 is SGDLS and CDR2 YYNGEE. Losses at the gene ends were 0 bases for V and 7 bases for J; bases not matched to a gene: 6.